The text below deals with one T cell receptor (beta chain). The CDR3 sequence is 17 residues long. V lost 4 bases to trimming and J lost 7 bases; unmatched junction nucleotides: 11. From germline, CDR1 is MDHEN and CDR2 SYDVKM. This sample is drawn from a study of blood T cell repertoires in COVID-19. Study context: COVID-19 samples from acute and convalescent phases originated in the United States, Italy and Spain. Sources were T cells, B-cell-depleted T cells, or PBMCs; the material itself was cDNA or gDNA.

Original methodology: Reference gene primer amplification gave nucleated cell count estimates. The data were produced by immunoSEQ multiplex PCR, yet TCRdb's version contains in-frame clones alone and is incomplete. V and J calls and clone size follow that table, whereas D and trimming were derived from the DNA. The sample yields 95,000 to 110,000 clones, around nine tenths seen once. The rearrangement joins TRBV28 to TRBJ2-7; 15 bases line up with TRBD2. The receptor was isolated from a human donor in a cohort sampled during active COVID-19. Material: peripheral blood. The CDR3: CASSSRAGTSGRIEQYF. CDR3 nucleotide sequence: TGTGCCAGCAGTTCGCGAGCTGGGACTAGCGGGAGGATTGAGCAGTACTTC.